The 5 T cell receptor beta chains presented below share a single source sample, sequenced in a study of response to subunit inactivated influenza vaccine. TCRdb re-called the RT-PCR reads through MiXCR, storing one row per CDR3 protein. Of 530,000 or so distinct CDR3 sequences listed, less than 15% were seen once; the top ten hold 11%. The sample here was PBMCs from blood, taken roughly 13 days after vaccination. The receptors were sampled from a middle-aged man who received an inactivated influenza vaccine.

V is TRBV5-5 and J is TRBJ2-5; 12 bases match TRBD2. V lost 4 bases to trimming and J lost 2 bases; unmatched junction nucleotides: 6. The CDR3 is 16 amino acids. Germline V lookup: CDR1 SGHKS, CDR2 YYEKEE (reference sequence). The CDR3 sequence: CASSKEGLAGQETQYF. Here the CDR3 DNA reads TGTGCCAGCAGCAAGGAAGGACTAGCGGGACAAGAGACCCAGTACTTC.

V gene TRBV27 combines with J gene TRBJ2-1, with D possibly called TRBD1 or TRBD2 (5 bases each). The CDR3 covers 11 residues. Germline V lookup: CDR1 MNHEY, CDR2 SMNVEV (reference sequence). V dropped 7 bases and J dropped 12 bases, with 13 bases sitting between them. The CDR3 region has the DNA TGTGCCAGCACGGATACAGGACTGCAGTTCTTC. This codes for CASTDTGLQFF.

This clonotype has at least ten counts. The chain carries TRBV11-2 and TRBJ2-7, with D perhaps matching TRBD1 (5 bases). Germline CDR1 SGHAT, CDR2 FQNNGV. V lost 0 bases and J lost 7, with 13 bases in between. This CDR3 is 14 amino acids long. The CDR3 region is CASSLDWGLGEQYF. CDR3 bases: TGTGCCAGCAGCTTAGATTGGGGCTTAGGGGAGCAGTACTTC.

This clonotype was found many times. CDR3 sequence reads: CASSPRQERSPLHF. Here the CDR3 DNA reads TGTGCCAGCAGCCCGCGACAGGAGCGGTCACCCCTCCACTTT. The V and J genes are TRBV7-8 and TRBJ1-6, with D tentatively TRBD1 (6 bases). The CDR3 length is 14 residues. CDR1 is SGHVS, CDR2 FQNEAQ, per germline. The V end was cut by 5 bases, the J end by 10 bases, with 15 bases between.

This clonotype was picked up a small number of times. The rearrangement joins TRBV6-1 to TRBJ2-3, with D perhaps matching TRBD2 (5 bases). CDR3 length: 14 amino acids. The germline V gene has CDR1 MNHNS and CDR2 SASEGT. Between the trimmed V and J ends, which lost 7 bases and 2 bases, there was a span of 13 bases. DNA for the CDR3: TGTGCCAGCACCTCGGGGATTCTCACAGATACGCAGTATTTT. Amino acid sequence: CASTSGILTDTQYF.